This T cell receptor (beta chain) was captured in a study of graft-versus-host responses after intestinal transplantation. Across the whole study: Recipients had multivisceral, liver-intestinal, or isolated intestinal transplants. The study's findings and limits: Levels of circulating GvH clones at their peak were associated with early post-transplant HvG declines. Detected in recipient marrow were GvH clones, some of which were first observed in ileum or blood. Graft-versus-host to host-versus-graft clonal ratios in allografts were high in patients with graft-donor T cell macrochimerism.

The protocol was immunoSEQ multiplex PCR, while the TCRdb copy is restricted to in-frame clones and leaves out a portion. The sample records over 100,000 clones, over 80% being singletons. As to this clone: Its antigen is still unknown. One end of the junction is discordant with germline, which a read error may explain.

Germline CDR1 and CDR2: SGHRS and YFSETQ. This CDR3 spans 14 amino acids. The source material was unstimulated CD4+ T cells sorted from spleen or lymph node cells, sampled before intestinal transplant. This clonotype originated in a human donor who received an intestinal transplant. The chain couples TRBV5-1 to TRBJ1-4; the D gene is possibly TRBD1 (5 bases). This chain's CDR3 is CASMEGTGNEKLFF. DNA for the CDR3: TGCGCGAGCATGGAGGGGACGGGAAATGAAAAACTGTTTTTT.